Each of the 28 T cell receptor beta chains below was sequenced from the same sample in a study of T-cell memory formation after mild COVID-19. TCRdb re-derived calls from the 5' RACE reads in MiXCR, one entry per CDR3 protein. The top ten hold roughly 9.1% of the sample, which has under 600,000 distinct CDR3 sequences, less than 25% seen once. Material: PBMCs or a T cell subset sorted from them (not recorded which). These TCRs come from an adult woman who had mild COVID-19 (a few samples of this study predate the infection). Cell type and time point are not known.

The V and J genes are TRBV11-3 and TRBJ2-2, with TRBD2 matching over 7 bases. This CDR3 comprises 15 residues. The ends lost 5 bases at V and 6 bases at J; junction bases unmatched: 9. Germline values: CDR1 SGHNT, CDR2 YENEEA. The CDR3 reads CASSHRTSRAGELFF. In DNA, the CDR3 is TGTGCCAGCAGCCACCGGACTAGTAGGGCCGGGGAGCTGTTTTTT.

The chain joins TRBV7-9 to TRBJ2-1; TRBD2 aligns across 7 bases. Germline loops: CDR1 SEHNR, CDR2 FQNEAQ (reference sequence). J gave up 10 bases and V 0 bases, and 6 bases lay outside the gene matches. This CDR3 has 14 amino acids. The CDR3 loop is CASSLAAGTTEQFF. The CDR3 DNA reads TGTGCCAGCAGCTTAGCGGCGGGGACTACCGAGCAGTTCTTC.

The chain links TRBV7-3 to TRBJ2-3, with TRBD2 matching 16 bases. The CDR3 is 18 residues long. The germline CDR1 and CDR2 sequences are SGHTA and FQGTGA. With 0 bases clipped from V and 4 bases from J, the junction kept 4 bases outside the gene matches. The CDR3 DNA sequence: TGTGCCAGCAGCTTAACCGGGACTAGCGGGGGGGCCCCAGATACGCAGTATTTT. Its protein product is CASSLTGTSGGAPDTQYF.

Ten or more counts support this clonotype. The V and J genes are TRBV18 and TRBJ1-2; D unresolved. V was shortened by 1 base and J by 5 bases, with 8 bases between the two germline ends. CDR3 length equals 13 residues. Germline-derived CDR1 and CDR2 are KGHSH and LQKENI. CDR3 loop: CASSPRQRYGYTF. The DNA for the CDR3 is TGTGCCAGCTCACCACGGCAGCGGTATGGCTACACCTTC.

This clonotype has a single count. The genes are TRBV27 and TRBJ1-2; D is unclear. Trimming took off 5 bases at V and 4 bases at J, with 29 bases between the two ends. Looked up from germline, CDR1 is MNHEY and CDR2 is SMNVEV (reference sequence). This CDR3 spans 19 amino acids. CDR3 DNA sequence: TGTGCCAGCAGTCTCGTCGCCCCCCACGCCTCCGGGTCACTCTATGGCTACACCTTC. Translated, it gives CASSLVAPHASGSLYGYTF.

DNA of the CDR3: TGTGCCAGCAGCTTAGAAGAGGTCCTCCAAGAGACCCAGTACTTC. Protein: CASSLEEVLQETQYF. The V call is TRBV7-9, the J call TRBJ2-5; D call uncertain. Deletions cut 1 base from V and 1 base from J, with 10 bases between. The CDR3 contains 15 residues. Per the germline V gene, CDR1 is SEHNR and CDR2 is FQNEAQ (reference sequence).

This clonotype has just a few counts. The chain is built from TRBV5-4 and TRBJ2-3; D may match TRBD1 or TRBD2 (5 bases each). V gave up 3 bases and J gave up 0 bases, with 14 bases separating them. Per germline, CDR1 SGHNT and CDR2 YYREEE (reference sequence). The CDR3 is 16 residues long. Written as DNA, the CDR3 is TGTGCCAGCAGCTCTAGCCGGGACCGAAGCACAGATACGCAGTATTTT. Encoded protein: CASSSSRDRSTDTQYF.

This clonotype was counted between two and nine times. The rearrangement joins TRBV11-1 to TRBJ2-5; maybe TRBD2 (6 bases). The CDR3 is 16 amino acids. The germline gives CDR1 SGHAT, CDR2 FQDESV (reference sequence). V was trimmed by 3 bases and J by 1 base, leaving 15 bases between them. The CDR3 nucleotides read TGTGCCAGCAGCTTCGGGGGATCCTGGCCCCAAGAGACCCAGTACTTC. Translated: CASSFGGSWPQETQYF.

The J gene is TRBJ2-1, the V gene TRBV11-3; 9 bases are a match to TRBD1. Germline CDR1 reads SGHNT; CDR2 reads YENEEA. Trimming cost V 5 bases and J 9 bases; bases outside gene matches: 5. The CDR3 length is 13 residues. In DNA form, the CDR3 reads TGTGCCAGCAGCCGGACAGGGGACGGTGAGCAGTTCTTC. This encodes CASSRTGDGEQFF.

The gene calls are TRBV5-6 and TRBJ1-4; D not resolved. V gave up 3 bases and J gave up 5 bases, with 14 bases separating them. CDR1 is SGHDT, CDR2 YYEEEE, per germline. The CDR3 runs 15 residues. The CDR3 loop is CASSYPASRNEKLFF. As DNA, the CDR3 is TGTGCCAGCAGCTACCCCGCATCTCGGAATGAAAAACTGTTTTTT.

This clonotype turned up a few times. The chain recombines TRBV6-6 with TRBJ1-2; 7 bases map to TRBD1. The germline V gene encodes CDR1 MNHNY and CDR2 SVGAGI (reference sequence). The ends lost 8 bases at V and 3 bases at J; junction bases unmatched: 9. The CDR3 has 14 amino acids. The CDR3 bases are TGTGCCAGCGGACGGACAGGACTCTACTATGGCTACACCTTC. Translated, it gives CASGRTGLYYGYTF.

This clonotype has a count of ten or more. This chain links TRBV12-3 or TRBV12-4 with TRBJ2-5; D call uncertain. The length of the CDR3 is 13 residues. V was trimmed by 6 bases and J by 8 bases, leaving 16 bases between them. The CDR3 loop reads CASSQYLTGTQYF. In DNA form, the CDR3 reads TGTGCCAGCAGCCAATATTTGACGGGTACCCAGTACTTC.

The J gene is TRBJ2-7, the V gene TRBV5-6; D gene unclear. The germline V gene has CDR1 SGHDT and CDR2 YYEEEE. CDR3 size: 14 residues. The V gene lost 1 base and the J gene lost 3 bases, with 11 bases spanning the gap. CDR3 loop: CASSLPGFGYEQYF. The DNA for the CDR3 is TGTGCCAGCAGCTTGCCTGGGTTCGGCTACGAGCAGTACTTC.

Only a few counts were recorded for this clonotype. CDR3 nucleotides: TGCGCCAGCAGCCGGACTAGCGGAGCTAAGAATGAGCAGTTCTTC. Translated: CASSRTSGAKNEQFF. The chain combines TRBV4-3 with TRBJ2-1; TRBD2 matches at 10 bases. The length of the CDR3 is 15 residues. V lost 4 bases to trimming and J lost 7 bases; unmatched junction nucleotides: 7. The germline V gene encodes CDR1 LGHNA and CDR2 YSLEER.

This clonotype was seen a handful of times. The rearrangement links TRBV5-1 to TRBJ1-2; 9 bases align to TRBD1. Germline values: CDR1 SGHRS, CDR2 YFSETQ. Trimming took 3 bases from V and 7 from J; bases not matched to a gene: 10. The CDR3 runs 15 residues. CDR3 sequence: CASSSRQGGRSGYTF. DNA for the CDR3: TGCGCCAGCAGCTCTAGACAGGGGGGCCGCTCTGGCTACACCTTC.

This clonotype was found a few times. The chain joins TRBV7-9 to TRBJ2-2, with a tentative D call TRBD1 (6 bases). Germline-derived CDR1 and CDR2 are SEHNR and FQNEAQ (reference sequence). V was trimmed by 1 base and J by 3 bases, leaving 15 bases between them. The CDR3 loop spans 17 amino acids. The chain's CDR3 is CASSLEVRGGHTGELFF. The CDR3, as DNA: TGTGCCAGCAGCTTAGAAGTAAGAGGGGGACACACCGGGGAGCTGTTTTTT.

This clonotype was observed many times. V is TRBV20-1 and J is TRBJ2-1; 7 bases are shared with TRBD1. CDR3 length equals 15 residues. Trimming cost V 1 base and J 2 bases; bases outside gene matches: 5. The germline V gene has CDR1 DFQATT and CDR2 SNEGSKA (reference sequence). The CDR3 DNA sequence: TGCAGTGCTAGAGCCCGGGACAGTACCTACAATGAGCAGTTCTTC. Residues: CSARARDSTYNEQFF.

The rearrangement links TRBV9 to TRBJ2-7; D remains unclear. The CDR3 length is 13 residues. The germline CDR1 and CDR2 sequences are SGDLS and YYNGEE. V was shortened by 4 bases and J by 2 bases, with 10 bases between the two germline ends. The CDR3 DNA sequence: TGTGCCAGCAGCCTTAATAATGCCTACGAGCAGTACTTC. As protein: CASSLNNAYEQYF. Complete variable domain (other parts from reference TRBV9 and TRBJ2-7): DSGVTQTPKHLITATGQRVTLRCSPRSGDLSVYWYQQSLDQGLQFLIQYYNGEERAKGNILERFSAQQFPDLHSELNLSSLELGDSALYFCASSLNNAYEQYFGPGTRLTVT.

V and J are TRBV28 and TRBJ2-1, with 10 positions matching TRBD2. The germline V gene encodes CDR1 MDHEN and CDR2 SYDVKM. The CDR3 is 16 amino acids. The V and J ends lost 3 bases and 4 bases, in that order; junction bases with no gene match: 6. The CDR3 sequence: CASSFSAGGLYNEQFF. The CDR3 DNA follows: TGTGCCAGCAGTTTCTCAGCGGGAGGGTTATACAATGAGCAGTTCTTC.

The V and J genes are TRBV12-3 or TRBV12-4 and TRBJ2-2; no clear D gene. Deletions cut 6 bases from V and 7 bases from J, with 12 bases between. This CDR3 comprises 13 residues. The CDR3 sequence is CASRLSLVGELFF. CDR3 DNA: TGTGCCAGCAGGCTAAGTTTAGTCGGGGAGCTGTTTTTT.

The V gene is TRBV9, the J gene TRBJ2-5; D perhaps matches TRBD1 (6 bases). Germline V lookup: CDR1 SGDLS, CDR2 YYNGEE. V was shortened by 0 bases and J by 1 base, with 10 bases between the two germline ends. The CDR3 consists of 15 residues. The CDR3: CASSVGRGGQETQYF. The CDR3 region has the DNA TGTGCCAGCAGCGTAGGCAGGGGTGGCCAAGAGACCCAGTACTTC.

This chain uses TRBV29-1 with TRBJ2-5; 7 bases agree with TRBD2. The CDR3 totals 14 residues. After removal of 6 bases from V and 5 bases from J, the junction contained 12 bases not matched to a gene. From germline, CDR1 is SQVTM and CDR2 ANQGSEA. The CDR3 nucleotides read TGCAGCGTCCTAGCGCGGGGAGGGAGTGAGACCCAGTACTTC. Translating gives CSVLARGGSETQYF. Full variable domain (outside the CDR3, taken from reference TRBV29-1 and TRBJ2-5): SAVISQKPSRDICQRGTSLTIQCQVDSQVTMMFWYRQQPGQSLTLIATANQGSEATYESGFVIDKFPISRPNLTFSTLTVSNMSPEDSSIYLCSVLARGGSETQYFGPGTRLLVL.

The rearrangement uses TRBV12-5 and TRBJ2-1; possibly TRBD1 for D (5 bases). The V gene lost 5 bases and the J gene lost 4 bases, with 9 bases spanning the gap. Germline-derived CDR1 and CDR2 are LGHNT and FRNRAP. CDR3 length equals 13 residues. The DNA of the CDR3 is TGTGCTAGTGGTCCCGACAGTTACAATGAGCAGTTCTTC. This gives the protein CASGPDSYNEQFF.

The chain links TRBV7-9 to TRBJ2-5, with 7 bases matching TRBD1. The germline V gene has CDR1 SEHNR and CDR2 FQNEAQ (reference sequence). CDR3 length equals 17 residues. V shed 4 bases, J shed 6 bases, and the junction held 17 bases outside the gene matches. DNA for the CDR3: TGTGCCAGCAGCTCAAGAGACACCGCGACAGGGCGGAAGACCCAGTACTTC. Protein product: CASSSRDTATGRKTQYF.

This clonotype has only a few counts. The CDR3 sequence is CASSQVPRGGHNEQFF. For the CDR3, the DNA is TGTGCCAGCAGCCAAGTCCCGCGGGGGGGCCACAATGAGCAGTTCTTC. The chain combines TRBV4-2 with TRBJ2-1; the match to TRBD2 covers 9 bases. The length of the CDR3 is 16 residues. Trimming at V came to 1 base and at J to 5 bases, leaving 6 bases not matched to a gene. Germline V gives CDR1 LGHNA, CDR2 YNFKEQ.

This sequence joins TRBV20-1 and TRBJ2-3; the D gene is possibly TRBD2 (6 bases). Germline loops: CDR1 DFQATT, CDR2 SNEGSKA (reference sequence). The germline V and J ends were trimmed by 0 bases and 2 bases, with 15 bases remaining between them. This CDR3 is built from 16 residues. The CDR3 is CSARDARGPPTDTQYF. The CDR3 DNA reads TGCAGTGCTAGAGATGCGCGGGGACCCCCCACAGATACGCAGTATTTT.

This clonotype was detected ten times or more. J is TRBJ2-1 and V is TRBV9; D ambiguous. Germline assignment: CDR1 SGDLS and CDR2 YYNGEE. CDR3 length: 11 amino acids. The V end lost 0 bases, the J end lost 9 bases, and 4 bases lay between the germline ends. CDR3 protein: CASSVGSEQFF. The DNA of the CDR3 is TGTGCCAGCAGCGTAGGTAGTGAGCAGTTCTTC.

The rearrangement joins TRBV20-1 to TRBJ1-1; unclear D gene. Germline V gene sequence: CDR1 DFQATT, CDR2 SNEGSKA (reference sequence). The CDR3 length is 14 residues. V was trimmed by 3 bases and J by 1 base, leaving 12 bases between them. The CDR3 is CSASLQPTNTEAFF. In DNA form, the CDR3 reads TGCAGTGCTAGTTTGCAGCCCACGAACACTGAAGCTTTCTTT.